This T cell receptor beta chain is from a study of blood T cells in healthy people across ages. Then a second PCR, running about 7 to 11 cycles, was carried out with a sample-barcoded 5' primer and a J-beta primer mix. A single record per CDR3 protein comes from TCRdb applying MiXCR to the 5' RACE reads. The repertoire has about 1.1 million distinct CDR3 sequences, around two fifths of them found once; the top ten carry under 15%. About this clonotype itself: It is unclear where the CDR3 begins or ends on the DNA, so no DNA is shown, and the CDR3 is as TCRdb lists it.

The CDR3 spans 17 residues, counting both ends. The germline CDR1 and CDR2 sequences are LGHNA and YNFKEQ. Sequenced sample: blood. The sequence derives from a man in his late teens or twenties in good health. This chain links TRBV4-2 with TRBJ2-2. The CDR3 region is CASSQDMVGRGTGEPFF.